This T cell receptor beta chain was recorded in a study of shared clonotypes between healthy human individuals. Regarding the study as a whole: Genetic and exposure-history diversity was limited by the small donor number. Naive subsets tended to show greater estimated richness than memory subsets.

Concerning this clone itself: Its antigen is still unknown.

The CD4+ fraction was divided into a CD45RA+ naive subset and a CD45RA-negative memory subset. Trimming took 2 bases from V and 0 from J; bases not matched to a gene: 6. This CDR3 comprises 16 residues. The germline V gene encodes CDR1 SGHDN and CDR2 FVKESK. Measured with immunoSEQ multiplex PCR; TCRdb has only the in-frame clones, and not every one. The sample has 2.3 million or so clones, over 85% seen once. Sequencing input: naive CD4+ T cells from PBMCs. Regarding subset: CD45RA+ positively selected. V is TRBV14 and J is TRBJ1-1; 7 positions agree with TRBD1. This TCR came from a young man in good health. Some clones in this sample may be carry-over from other donors' samples. The CDR3 coding sequence is TGTGCCAGCAGCCAATTGCAGGGGGATTTGAACACTGAAGCTTTCTTT. Protein product: CASSQLQGDLNTEAFF. The whole variable domain, remainder taken from reference TRBV14 and TRBJ1-1, is EAGVTQFPSHSVIEKGQTVTLRCDPISGHDNLYWYRRVMGKEIKFLLHFVKESKQDESGMPNNRFLAERTGGTYSTLKVQPAELEDSGVYFCASSQLQGDLNTEAFFGQGTRLTVV.